This record covers a single TCR beta chain. Its specific antigen is unknown. Nothing much larger sits one base from this clone, and base qualities are not available. Taken from the germline V gene, the CDR1 and CDR2 loops are SGHVS and FNYEAQ. From its cysteine to its phenylalanine, the CDR3 spans 14 amino acids. The only DNA kept is the CDR3, 42 bases in frame from the first base. Trimming removed 4 bases from V and 4 bases from J, leaving 13 bases between the germline ends. The data derive from a study of cytomegalovirus exposure and HLA in healthy donors (dated by TCRdb to the late 2010s). A note on the overall study: According to an earlier analysis of a few hundred of the donors, 150 million to 200 million T cells yielded 117 million unique TCR beta sequences and around 300 Gb of sequence data. Rather than using new phenotypic data, the later analysis identified candidate immune exposures from TCR beta sequences and from how often those sequences occurred across donors. Genome-wide SNP genotypes for about 55% of the roughly 670 donors were used in a later genetic analysis, which treated that subset as a discovery cohort. Every discovery cohort repertoire had been produced on one sequencing platform. Using immunosequencing, the study profiled T cell repertoires from about 650 subjects and related those repertoires to cytomegalovirus serostatus. Of the roughly 430 genotyped donors, approximately 82% fell in the genetic ancestry cluster associated with self-reported Caucasian donors. In a later analysis, previously published TCR beta repertoires from 666 donors were re-analyzed and high-resolution HLA genotyping was added so that TCR occurrence patterns could be studied. HLA typing included class I and class II loci at four-digit resolution. Among about 370 genotyped donors of the cohort, an average of approximately 240,000 unique TCR beta nucleotide sequences was sequenced per donor, of which roughly 18% were non-productive. An earlier analysis of approximately 630 of the donors applied high-throughput TCR beta sequencing to assess whether each TCR beta V gene segment acted as functional or pseudogenic. Roughly 5 DR-DQ haplotypes were handled as single units for association and clustering, since linkage in the cohort was strong. The study aimed to test whether cataloging public T cell receptors could reveal signatures of past pathogen exposure. Alongside the repertoire data, information on donor age, sex, ethnicity and CMV serostatus was compiled. An early release that covered about 600 HLA-typed donors contained approximately 300 gigabases of sequencing data and 70 million to 100 million unique TCR sequences. Typing coverage varied by locus: roughly 620-630 donors for A, B, C, DRB1 and DQB1; roughly 510 for DQA1; approximately 610 for DPA1; roughly 470 for DPB1. A separate validation cohort of over 95 different subjects was used in addition to the approximately 670-subject first cohort. The study combined high-throughput TCR immunosequencing, statistical association of individual TCRs with disease status, and machine learning to predict cytomegalovirus infection status. The study at large found these results: According to the authors, the approach could potentially be generalized to other disease states and immunological phenotypes. In a later genetic analysis, fewer N-insertions in productive TCRs were reported among donors in an Asian-associated ancestry cluster than the roughly 640-donor mean. HLA typing was unavailable for some donors at each locus, so association tests used only the typed subset. When HLA alleles, especially DR and DQ, strongly co-occurred, attributing TCR associations to individual alleles was difficult. A few of the identified cytomegalovirus-associated TCR beta chains were confirmed in vitro to be specific for cytomegalovirus antigens. Because counts were too low, approximately 18 rarely observed V segments, including chromosome 9 orphons, were excluded from the earlier analysis of 587 of the donors. Most CMV-associated TCR beta chains appeared to be HLA-restricted in a later analysis, and the HLA associations seemed to be driven largely by CMV exposure. Some IMGT-functional V segments, including TRBV6-2 and TRBV6-3, could not be distinguished by the 87-base-pair reads and were therefore excluded. In a later analysis, several top co-occurrence clusters were reported to appear linked to parvovirus B19, influenza, CMV and Epstein-Barr virus. A further reported finding was that TCR beta sequences accurately predicted the HLA-A and HLA-B alleles for most subjects in the first cohort. Cytomegalovirus status was reported to be diagnosed by the classifier with high specificity and sensitivity in both the original and validation cohorts. Across donors, most TCR sequences were observed very rarely, whereas some public TCRs were present in many individuals. In a later genetic analysis, a missense DCLRE1C variant was associated with V-gene and J-gene trimming of TCR beta chains, and the association was replicated in an independent cohort. The study gave a list of under 200 TCR beta chains associated with cytomegalovirus. In an earlier analysis of 500 to 650 of the donors, most TCR beta V segments appeared in productive rearrangements about 90% or about 30% of the time, broadly matching IMGT annotations. In a later analysis, HLA-associated TCR beta chains showed more clonal expansion and lower generation probabilities than non-associated chains that were equally common. The presence/absence analyses assumed that sequencing depth was roughly uniform across donors, and that assumption may not be true. In a later analysis, the rate of TCR association differed among HLA loci, with DRB1 alleles having the most associated TCRs and HLA-C alleles having the fewest. A later analysis associated about 17,000 TCR beta sequences with specific HLA alleles at a false discovery rate of 0.05. For the cohort, immune exposure information was limited to CMV serostatus. Linkage disequilibrium might explain the correlated functional status among segregating V segments, but an unknown experimental factor could not be excluded. A group of highly shared sequence variants was considered likely to be a technical artifact of the sequencing pipeline. In this cohort, only TCR beta chains were sequenced, and detectable features were limited by the absence of alpha or paired-chain data.

The cohort consisted of more than 650 healthy bone marrow donors. Cohort members were all nominally healthy when sampled, although unrecorded immune exposures were likely present. The donor was CMV seropositive and belonged to the group of 250 to 300 seropositive cohort members. Every donor gave a peripheral blood sample, and the peripheral blood mononuclear cells from that sample were used for TCR beta sequencing. The Qiagen DNeasy Blood Extraction Kit was used to extract genomic DNA from the blood cell samples. Library construction relied on the immunoSEQ multiplex PCR assay. For the multiplex PCR, a mixture combining 60 forward primers for TCR Vbeta segments and 13 reverse primers for TCR Jbeta segments was used. The CDR3 region of rearranged TCR beta genes was amplified from genomic DNA with a multiplex PCR assay. Amplified TCR beta libraries were sequenced as 87-base-pair reads on the Illumina HiSeq System. As for the authors' bioinformatics: In a later analysis, around 80 million unique TCR beta chains were counted across the roughly 670 repertoires, and roughly 11 million of these chains were shared by at least two donors. Raw reads were error-corrected and collapsed into unique sequences with a nearest-neighbor algorithm that merged closely related sequences to remove PCR and sequencing errors. To assign V, D and J gene segments, CDR3 sequences were aligned to IMGT reference sequences. For a sequence to be retained, a match of at least six nucleotides to both a V gene segment and a J gene segment was required. Rearrangements were classified as productive when the CDR3 lacked stop codons and remained in frame with V and J, and all other rearrangements were classified as non-productive. CDR3 was defined according to IMGT convention as the region running from the second conserved V-encoded cysteine to the conserved J-encoded phenylalanine. The earlier analysis of some 550 of the donors excluded any sequence lacking an unambiguous match to a single V gene segment. An earlier analysis of 500 to 700 of the donors classified V segments as functional when productive rearrangements were above 56.7% and as segregating when the standard deviation between donors was above 5%. A statistical classification framework was built to diagnose cytomegalovirus status from the catalog of TCR beta chain sequences. V and J gene assignment, in a later analysis, came from comparing TCR nucleotide sequences with IMGT/GENE-DB human TR gene sequences. A later analysis assigned CDR3 sequences and most-parsimonious VDJ recombination scenarios with the TCRdist pipeline. A later analysis defined each TCR beta chain by its CDR3 amino acid sequence plus V-gene family, and excluded reads lacking a unique V-gene family. As a way to deal with suspected cross-contamination and a sequencing artifact, a later analysis dropped 450 to 600 nucleotide sequences that were highly shared and had low generation probability. For each public chain, a later analysis derived a clonal expansion index from normalized ranks of inferred template counts within each repertoire. In a later analysis, generation probabilities were computed using a VDJ recombination model fitted to out-of-frame rearrangements, and the results were checked against IGoR. Hypergeometric tests were used in a later analysis to score TCR-TCR, TCR-HLA and TCR-CMV co-occurrence, with a repertoire-size bias correction applied to the TCR pairs. To estimate false discovery rates, a later analysis permuted the HLA or CMV assignments 20 times. In a later analysis, co-occurring TCRs were grouped with DBSCAN, and TCRdist sequence similarity was added when clustering was performed within HLA-allele-positive subsets. Repertoires with fewer than 30,000 or more than 120,000 public chains, plus five repertoires with anomalous nucleotide sharing, were excluded from co-occurrence clustering. TCRdb took this table from immuneACCESS and kept in-frame rearrangements with V and J called. Such tables lack part of the clones; where checked against another copy, unresolved V genes explain under half of the gap, and the rest is unexplained. The V and J calls and clone size are taken from that table; D and trimming were inferred from the DNA. Counted in this sample were 200,000 to 250,000 clones; about 70% of them appeared once. About 3% of the sample belongs to the ten largest clones.

This sequence uses TRBV7-6 and TRBJ2-5, with the D gene not clear enough to name. The source material was PBMCs. This receptor was taken from a man aged 35 to 55 in good health and CMV-seropositive. The CDR3 region has the sequence CASSSRVSGETQYF. The sequenced DNA: TGTGCCAGCAGCTCCCGGGTCTCGGGAGAGACCCAGTACTTC.